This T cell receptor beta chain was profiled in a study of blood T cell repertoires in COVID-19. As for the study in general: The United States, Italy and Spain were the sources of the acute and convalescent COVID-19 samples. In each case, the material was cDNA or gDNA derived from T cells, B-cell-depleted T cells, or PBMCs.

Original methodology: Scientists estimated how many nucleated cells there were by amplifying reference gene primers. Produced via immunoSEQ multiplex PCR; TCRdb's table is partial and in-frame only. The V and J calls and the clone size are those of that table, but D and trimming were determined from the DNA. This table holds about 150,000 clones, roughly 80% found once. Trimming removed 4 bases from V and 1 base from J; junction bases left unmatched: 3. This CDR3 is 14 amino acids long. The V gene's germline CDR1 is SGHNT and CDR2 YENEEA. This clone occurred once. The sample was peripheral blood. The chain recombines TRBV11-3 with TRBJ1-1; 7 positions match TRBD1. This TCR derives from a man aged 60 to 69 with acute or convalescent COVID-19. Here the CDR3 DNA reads TGTGCCAGCAGCTACGGGACAGCGAACACTGAAGCTTTCTTT. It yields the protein CASSYGTANTEAFF.